The present TCR beta chain was sequenced within a study of cytomegalovirus exposure and HLA in healthy donors. Whole-study results and caveats: High sensitivity and specificity were reportedly achieved when the classifier diagnosed cytomegalovirus status. An analysis that was carried out later associated 16,000 or so TCR beta sequences with HLA alleles at 0.05 false discovery rate.

For this clone: The antigen is not known.

PCR used 60 Vbeta primers and 13 Jbeta primers. The assay was immunoSEQ multiplex PCR, and TCRdb's table has in-frame clones only and misses some. The sample lists approximately 180,000 clones, roughly 79% occurring once. CDR1 and CDR2 from the germline V gene are MGHRA and YSYEKL. V lost 1 base and J lost 1, with 14 bases in between. This CDR3 comprises 16 residues. This TCR was recovered from a woman between 18 and 29 years old in good health and CMV-seropositive. The chain uses TRBV4-1 and TRBJ2-7; D unresolved. The sequencing sample was made of PBMCs. The CDR3 nucleotides are TGCGCCAGCAGCCAAGGATCCCGGCGGCAGTCCTACGAGCAGTACTTC. It codes for CASSQGSRRQSYEQYF.